This TCR beta chain was recorded in a study of beta chain features in type 1 diabetes (dated by TCRdb to 2016 to 2019). Study-level background: Mean age, gender distribution, total cell number and subset yield were not different between patients and healthy donors. In the study, recently diagnosed type 1 diabetes patients and matched healthy donors were compared on the TCRB repertoires of their sorted circulating CD4+ T cell subsets. A total of roughly 100 million sorted cells were examined across all samples, and RNA yield correlated strongly with the number of cells per subset. Whereas all 30 or so donors provided naive and central memory subsets, regulatory and stem cell-like memory subsets were isolated from just 8 patients and about 8 healthy donors. What the research found in general, with its limitations: Because cDNA rather than genomic DNA was sequenced, highly expressing activated cells could have been over-represented, although no difference in activation and CD3 levels was found between groups. A moderate but significant shortening of TCRB CDR3 length was observed in type 1 diabetes patients in all four CD4+ subsets. HLA sub-analyses involved small numbers of individuals, so any influence of HLA type on TCRB rearrangement remained unresolved. Shorter templates might have been favored by PCR, but patient and control samples were amplified and corrected together, so both groups would have been affected equally by any skew. Naive, central memory and regulatory TCRB repertoires appeared to be more alike among patients than among healthy donors. At VDJ recombination sites, type 1 diabetes patients had fewer insertions and more deleted nucleotides, which implies abnormalities in thymic rearrangement.

From each donor, a single peripheral blood sample of 100 to 150 mL on average was drawn into heparinised tubes. A BD FACSAria II was used to sort naive, central memory, regulatory and stem cell-like memory CD4+ T cells with a panel that included CD45RO, CCR7, CD25, CD127, CD95 and CD27. Every sorted population had a purity above 95%. PBMCs were separated immediately by Lymphoprep density gradient centrifugation and were stained directly, without being cultured. So that batch effects would be minimized, each experiment stained and sorted samples in pairs, pairing one healthy donor with one patient. CDR3 length: 14 amino acids, cysteine to phenylalanine. The CDR3 DNA has 42 bases and is translated from base 1. The junction carries 14 bases between V and J, which are trimmed by 4 bases and 4 bases respectively. The germline V gene (reference sequence) provides CDR1 LNHDA and CDR2 SQIVND. The entire isolated RNA was reverse transcribed using the High Capacity cDNA Reverse Transcription Kit, and thus expressed TCRB transcripts were sequenced. Naive, central memory and regulatory T cell samples underwent deep immunoSEQ sequencing, averaging around 3.6 million total reads per sample. Sorted cells were lysed in RLT buffer, and RNA was extracted using DNase-treated RNeasy Micro or Mini kits according to cell number. To prevent cross-contamination, each cell subset was processed individually, whereas patient and healthy donor samples were processed jointly. TCRB sequences were amplified from cDNA with the immunoSEQ multiplex PCR, producing 87-bp fragments spanning the CDR3 region. Sequencing of the amplicons was done on the Illumina HiSeq platform. For the original study's pipeline: PCR bias was corrected computationally using synthetic template baselines, and reads within Hamming distance 2 were collapsed, with unmergeable singletons discarded. Reads were aligned against IMGT so that V, D and J genes, CDR3 length and insertions or deletions at six rearrangement sites could be assigned. Within each subset, clonotype counts were normalized to sorted cell number, after which true diversity and Gini coefficients were computed with the tcR R package. Repertoire sharing was quantified using the overlap coefficient calculated on TCRB nucleotide sequences. As a proxy for the pre-selection repertoire, out-of-frame TCRB sequences from naive cells were analyzed. TCRdb took over this immuneACCESS table, retaining in-frame rearrangements with V and J assigned. Such tables are incomplete; in checked studies, under half of the missing clones stem from an unresolved V gene, and the remainder is unexplained. The V and J calls and clone size come from that table; D and trimming were worked out from the DNA. In this sample the table shows 310,000 or so clones, about 15% of which occur a single time. The top ten constitute roughly 0.015% of the sample.

Notes on this clone: The antigen it binds to is not known. No qualities accompany the bases; no much larger clone lies one base away.

The V and J genes are TRBV19 and TRBJ2-7; possibly the D gene is TRBD1, per 6 matching bases. Specimen: naive CD4+ T cells from blood. The cell subset or site label on this specimen signifies: true naive CD4+ T cells. The clonotype originates from a man between 18 and 35 years old with type 1 diabetes. DNA sequence: TGTGCCAGTAGTAGAGGACAGTCTGCTTACGAGCAGTACTTC. It codes for CASSRGQSAYEQYF.